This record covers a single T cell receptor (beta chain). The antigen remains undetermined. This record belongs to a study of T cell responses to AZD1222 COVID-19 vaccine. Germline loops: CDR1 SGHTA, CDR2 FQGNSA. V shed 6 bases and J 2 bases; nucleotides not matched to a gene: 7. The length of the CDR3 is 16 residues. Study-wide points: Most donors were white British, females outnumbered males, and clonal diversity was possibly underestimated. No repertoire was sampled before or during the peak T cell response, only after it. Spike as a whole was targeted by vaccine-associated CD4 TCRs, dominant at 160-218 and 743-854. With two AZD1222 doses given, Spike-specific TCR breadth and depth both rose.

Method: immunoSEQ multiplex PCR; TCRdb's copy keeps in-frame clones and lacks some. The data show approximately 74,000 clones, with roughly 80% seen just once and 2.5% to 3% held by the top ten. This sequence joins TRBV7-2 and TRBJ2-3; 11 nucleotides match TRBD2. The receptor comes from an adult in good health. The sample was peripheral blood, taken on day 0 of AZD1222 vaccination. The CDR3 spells CASSKLGLAATDTQYF. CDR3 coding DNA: TGTGCCAGCAGTAAACTGGGACTAGCGGCCACAGATACGCAGTATTTT.